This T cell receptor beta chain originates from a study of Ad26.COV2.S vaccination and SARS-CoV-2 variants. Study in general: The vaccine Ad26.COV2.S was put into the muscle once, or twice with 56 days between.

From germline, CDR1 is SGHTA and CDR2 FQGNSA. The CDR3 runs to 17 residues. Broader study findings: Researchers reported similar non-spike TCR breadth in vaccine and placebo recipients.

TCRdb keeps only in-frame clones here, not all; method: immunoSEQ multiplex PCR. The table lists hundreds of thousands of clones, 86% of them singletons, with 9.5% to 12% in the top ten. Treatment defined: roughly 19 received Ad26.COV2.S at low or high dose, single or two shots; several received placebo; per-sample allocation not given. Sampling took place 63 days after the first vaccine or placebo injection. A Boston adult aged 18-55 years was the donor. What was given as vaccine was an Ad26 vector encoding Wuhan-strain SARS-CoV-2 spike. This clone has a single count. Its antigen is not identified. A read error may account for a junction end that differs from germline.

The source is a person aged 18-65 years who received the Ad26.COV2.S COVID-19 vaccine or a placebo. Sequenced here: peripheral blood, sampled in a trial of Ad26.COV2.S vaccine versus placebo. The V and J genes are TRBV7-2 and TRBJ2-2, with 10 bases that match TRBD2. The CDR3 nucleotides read TGTGCCAGCAGCATAGCGGGAGGTAACGCGAACACCGGGGAGCTGTTTTTT. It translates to CASSIAGGNANTGELFF.